Below, 17 T cell receptor beta chains from the same sample are listed, as sequenced in a study of blood T cell repertoires in COVID-19. Measured with immunoSEQ multiplex PCR; TCRdb has only the in-frame clones, and not every one. The sample comprises fewer than 65,000 clones, more than 70% of which are singletons, and 6% to 8.5% rests with the top ten. Material: peripheral blood. The receptors here all came from a man aged 55 to 70 with acute or convalescent COVID-19.

The chain joins TRBV2 to TRBJ2-2; possibly TRBD1 for D (6 bases). Trimming took 3 bases from V and 1 from J, leaving 12 bases between them. Looked up from germline, CDR1 is SNHLY and CDR2 is FYNNEI. This CDR3 contains 16 residues. The CDR3 spells CASSEGAARNTGELFF. CDR3 sequence (DNA): TGTGCCAGCAGTGAGGGGGCGGCCAGGAACACCGGGGAGCTGTTTTTT.

The chain has TRBV5-1 and TRBJ1-2; D perhaps matches TRBD1 (6 bases). Germline V lookup: CDR1 SGHRS, CDR2 YFSETQ. Trimming took 3 bases from V and 6 from J, leaving 24 bases between them. The CDR3 covers 17 residues. The CDR3 DNA reads TGCGCCAGCAGCTCCGACAGGAGCCTAAGAAGGGCTCATGGCTACACCTTC. The encoded protein is CASSSDRSLRRAHGYTF.

This sequence joins TRBV7-2 and TRBJ2-3, with TRBD2 identical over 9 bases. V lost 1 base and J lost 1; bases outside the gene matches: 9. The CDR3 covers 18 residues. Per germline, CDR1 SGHTA and CDR2 FQGNSA. This CDR3 reads CASSLESLAGAGTDTQYF. In nucleotides, the CDR3 is TGTGCCAGCAGCTTAGAGAGCTTAGCGGGGGCCGGCACAGATACGCAGTATTTT.

V is TRBV11-1 and J is TRBJ2-5, with D unresolved. The V end lost 1 base, the J end lost 2 bases, and 2 bases lay between the germline ends. Per germline, CDR1 SGHAT and CDR2 FQDESV (reference sequence). This CDR3 has 12 amino acids. The CDR3 DNA sequence: TGTGCCAGCAGCTTAGTACAAGAGACCCAGTACTTC. This encodes CASSLVQETQYF.

The V gene is TRBV18, the J gene TRBJ1-5; tentative D call: TRBD1 (6 bases). CDR1 and CDR2 from the germline V gene are KGHSH and LQKENI. The V and J ends lost 2 bases and 5 bases respectively, with 19 bases between them. The CDR3 extends over 17 amino acids. DNA of the CDR3: TGTGCCAGCTCACCAGGGCGTGGGGGCCCGAACTATCAGCCCCAGCATTTT. It encodes CASSPGRGGPNYQPQHF.

The rearrangement joins TRBV30 to TRBJ1-2; D is unresolved. Germline V gene sequence: CDR1 GTSNPN, CDR2 SVGIG (reference sequence). The V gene lost 0 bases and the J gene lost 2 bases, with 10 bases spanning the gap. There are 14 residues in the CDR3. CDR3 sequence: CAWSVPRVNYGYTF. The CDR3 bases are TGTGCCTGGAGTGTACCCCGGGTAAACTATGGCTACACCTTC.

The genes are TRBV29-1 and TRBJ2-3, with 7 bases matching TRBD2. Germline values: CDR1 SQVTM, CDR2 ANQGSEA. The trim removed 6 bases at V and 0 bases at J, leaving 9 bases unmatched. The CDR3 spans 15 residues. In nucleotides, the CDR3 is TGCAGCGTAGAGGGACTATTGACTAGCACAGATACGCAGTATTTT. Its protein product is CSVEGLLTSTDTQYF.

This chain joins TRBV5-1 and TRBJ1-1; TRBD1 matches 7 bases. The CDR3 consists of 13 residues. With 4 bases clipped from V and 3 bases from J, the junction kept 3 bases outside the gene matches. CDR1 and CDR2 (germline): SGHRS, YFSETQ. The CDR3 is CASSKGADTEAFF. In nucleotides, the CDR3 is TGCGCCAGCAGCAAGGGGGCCGACACTGAAGCTTTCTTT.

The chain joins TRBV19 to TRBJ1-5; the D gene is possibly TRBD1 (6 bases). The V end lost 6 bases, the J end lost 2 bases, and 26 bases lay between the germline ends. Germline CDR1 is LNHDA and CDR2 is SQIVND (reference sequence). CDR3 length: 19 amino acids. The CDR3 spells CASSPWSREGVVGNQPQHF. CDR3 DNA sequence: TGTGCCAGTAGCCCCTGGAGTAGGGAGGGGGTTGTTGGCAATCAGCCCCAGCATTTT.

The V call is TRBV5-1, the J call TRBJ2-7, with a tentative D call TRBD2 (5 bases). The CDR3 consists of 16 residues. Trimming shortened V by 0 bases and J by 2 bases, and 15 bases separated the two germline ends. The germline CDR1 and CDR2 sequences are SGHRS and YFSETQ. Written as DNA, the CDR3 is TGCGCCAGCAGCTTGGCGGGGTCATCGATCACCTACGAGCAGTACTTC. Translation gives CASSLAGSSITYEQYF.

The V call is TRBV3-1 (or the pseudogene TRBV3-2), the J call TRBJ1-2; D gene uncertain. Trimming left V 0 bases short and J 6 bases short, with 8 bases between. The germline CDR1 and CDR2 sequences are LGHDT and YNNKEL (reference sequence). The CDR3 contains 13 residues. The CDR3 is CASSQENGDGYTF. The DNA of the CDR3 is TGTGCCAGCAGCCAAGAAAACGGGGATGGCTACACCTTC.

The chain couples TRBV5-1 to TRBJ2-3, with 8 positions matching TRBD2. The CDR3 loop spans 18 amino acids. Germline CDR1 is SGHRS and CDR2 is YFSETQ. Germline trimming cut 8 bases from V and 3 bases from J; bases unmatched to any gene: 20. The CDR3 protein is CASSLPGPGGASTDTQYF. The CDR3 region has the DNA TGCGCCAGTAGTTTACCGGGCCCGGGGGGGGCCAGTACAGATACGCAGTATTTT.

This clone occurred a few times. The gene calls are TRBV3-1 (or the pseudogene TRBV3-2) and TRBJ2-1; D ambiguous. This CDR3 region has 15 residues. The V gene lost 7 bases and the J gene lost 5 bases, with 18 bases spanning the gap. In germline, CDR1 is LGHDT, CDR2 YNNKEL (reference sequence). The CDR3 bases are TGTGCCAGCATCACCTTACCTAGTGCCGACAATGAGCAGTTCTTC. It encodes CASITLPSADNEQFF.

The V and J genes are TRBV7-8 and TRBJ1-1; D gene unclear. V was pared by 3 bases and J by 4 bases, with 9 bases between. CDR3 length: 13 residues. Germline V gene lookup returns CDR1 SGHVS and CDR2 FQNEAQ. The CDR3 nucleotides read TGTGCCAGCAGCTTCGAGGGTATCACTGAAGCTTTCTTT. This encodes CASSFEGITEAFF.

The rearrangement joins TRBV5-1 to TRBJ2-4; tentatively, D is TRBD1 (5 bases). CDR1 is SGHRS and CDR2 is YFSETQ in the germline V gene. Trimming cost V 1 base and J 7 bases, with 6 bases left between them. The CDR3 length is 12 residues. CDR3 coding DNA: TGCGCCAGCAGCTTGTCAGGGAACATTCAGTACTTC. Its protein is CASSLSGNIQYF.

The J gene is TRBJ1-2, the V gene TRBV7-2; D is possibly TRBD1 (6 bases). The ends were cut back, 2 bases at V and 8 bases at J, with 12 bases in the middle. CDR3 length: 13 residues. The germline V gene encodes CDR1 SGHTA and CDR2 FQGNSA. The CDR3 DNA is TGTGCCAGCAGCTTACGTGGGGGCGGGGGCTACACCTTC. This sequence encodes CASSLRGGGGYTF.

The V and J genes are TRBV9 and TRBJ2-5; D uncertain. The germline CDR1 and CDR2 sequences are SGDLS and YYNGEE. This CDR3 is 11 amino acids long. V was cut by 4 bases and J by 6 bases, with 7 bases left in between. CDR3 nucleotide sequence: TGTGCCAGCAGCCTAGGGCAGACCCAGTACTTC. Protein: CASSLGQTQYF.